This note documents a single TCR beta chain sequence. The table came from immunoSEQ multiplex PCR; TCRdb's copy has only in-frame clones and leaves some out. The sample carries roughly 100,000 clones, more than 80% recorded once. This sample is drawn from a study of blood T cell repertoires in COVID-19. Sequenced: peripheral blood. The receptor comes from an elderly man with COVID-19, enrolled during active disease.

CDR3 amino acids: CASRPTGNYGYTF. Here the CDR3 DNA reads TGTGCCAGCAGACCCACAGGGAACTATGGCTACACCTTC. V gene TRBV12-3 or TRBV12-4 combines with J gene TRBJ1-2; the D gene is possibly TRBD1 (6 bases). Trimming removed 6 bases at V and 2 bases at J, with 10 bases between. This CDR3 comprises 13 residues.